This T cell receptor beta chain stems from a study of shared clonotypes between healthy human individuals. A word on this clone: Antigen: not known.

CDR3 length: 13 amino acids. V was clipped by 5 bases and J by 3 bases, with 10 bases between them. Germline V gives CDR1 LNHDA, CDR2 SQIVND (reference sequence). Study outcomes and limitations: On the whole, naive subsets had larger estimated richness than memory subsets had. All-four-donor shared clonotypes had higher generation probabilities than non-shared clonotypes did.

TCRdb keeps only in-frame clones here, not all; method: immunoSEQ multiplex PCR. Of hundreds of thousands of clones in the sample, 60% to 75% were seen once. Donors comprised healthy HIV-negative adults lacking recent acute infections or vaccinations. The chain combines TRBV19 with TRBJ1-1, with D possibly matching TRBD1 (5 bases). The receptor comes from a woman between 25 and 40 years old in good health. Input material: memory CD4+ T cells sorted from blood. As for subset: CD45RA-negative fraction. The CDR3 spells CASSVDRDTEAFF. In DNA, the CDR3 is TGTGCCAGTAGTGTCGACAGAGACACTGAAGCTTTCTTT.